The 8 T cell receptor beta chains reported below all come from one sample, sequenced in a study of cytomegalovirus exposure and HLA in healthy donors. The primer mix had 60 Vbeta and 13 Jbeta primers. TCRdb keeps only in-frame clones here, not all; method: immunoSEQ multiplex PCR. The data hold roughly 200,000 clones, with approximately 82% observed a single time. The sequenced sample was PBMCs. Every receptor here comes from a man in his late teens or twenties in good health and CMV-seronegative.

This clone was seen a handful of times. V and J are TRBV27 and TRBJ1-1; D is perhaps TRBD1 (5 bases). Germline assignment: CDR1 MNHEY and CDR2 SMNVEV (reference sequence). The CDR3 is made up of 15 amino acids. The V gene lost 6 bases and the J gene lost 1 base, with 15 bases spanning the gap. In nucleotides, the CDR3 is TGTGCCAGCAGCAAGGCGGGACGGAGGAACACTGAAGCTTTCTTT. Its protein is CASSKAGRRNTEAFF.

This CDR3 is CAISVAGDEQYF. The CDR3 bases are TGTGCCATCAGTGTAGCGGGAGACGAGCAGTACTTC. This chain uses TRBV10-3 with TRBJ2-7; 9 nucleotides match TRBD2. The CDR3 consists of 12 residues. The V segment lost 4 bases and the J segment 5 bases; nucleotides outside the gene matches: 0. Germline V gene lookup returns CDR1 ENHRY and CDR2 SYGVKD.

In its sample, this clone was seen a few times. The chain uses TRBV9 and TRBJ2-2, with 8 bases lining up with TRBD2. Germline CDR1 SGDLS, CDR2 YYNGEE. This CDR3 region has 17 residues. V was clipped by 4 bases and J by 0 bases; unmatched bases: 8. CDR3 DNA: TGTGCCAGCAGCATTGGGACTAGTAAAGCGAACACCGGGGAGCTGTTTTTT. Translation gives CASSIGTSKANTGELFF.

The J gene is TRBJ1-1, the V gene TRBV6-5, with TRBD1 matching over 8 bases. Germline V gene sequence: CDR1 MNHEY, CDR2 SVGAGI. Trimming took 5 bases from V and 5 from J; bases not matched to a gene: 10. There are 15 residues in the CDR3. CDR3 nucleotides: TGTGCCAGCAGTGCCAATCAGGGGGCTCGGACTGAAGCTTTCTTT. Translating it yields CASSANQGARTEAFF.

The chain employs TRBV6-1 and TRBJ2-7; D ambiguous. V lost 5 bases and J 0 bases, leaving 8 bases between the germline ends. Germline V CDR1 and CDR2: MNHNS, SASEGT. There are 13 residues in the CDR3. The CDR3: CASSSPDSYEQYF. CDR3 DNA sequence: TGTGCCAGCAGTTCCCCAGACTCCTACGAGCAGTACTTC.

The chain carries TRBV5-4 and TRBJ2-7; TRBD2 agrees at 9 bases. V was pared by 4 bases and J by 1 base, with 6 bases of the junction left unmatched. Per the germline V gene, CDR1 is SGHNT and CDR2 is YYREEE (reference sequence). There are 15 residues in the CDR3. The CDR3 region has the DNA TGTGCCAGCAGCCTAAGGACTAGCGTGTCCTACGAGCAGTACTTC. Encoded protein: CASSLRTSVSYEQYF.

The V and J genes are TRBV5-1 and TRBJ2-6; 8 bases align to TRBD1. Germline trimming cut 4 bases from V and 0 bases from J; bases unmatched to any gene: 9. The V gene's germline CDR1 is SGHRS and CDR2 YFSETQ. The CDR3 runs 18 residues. The CDR3 spells CASSLTGQVPSGANVLTF. The CDR3 DNA reads as TGCGCCAGCAGCCTGACGGGACAGGTCCCCTCTGGGGCCAACGTCCTGACTTTC.

This chain connects TRBV28 to TRBJ2-3; weak D call: TRBD2 (7 bases). Per germline, CDR1 MDHEN and CDR2 SYDVKM. The CDR3 is made up of 15 amino acids. Trimming shortened V by 7 bases and J by 5 bases, and 19 bases separated the two germline ends. The CDR3 DNA follows: TGTGCCAGCACCCTGGGAGGGGGGCGGGAAGATACGCAGTATTTT. Protein product: CASTLGGGREDTQYF. Full variable domain (remainder filled in from reference TRBV28 and TRBJ2-3): DVKVTQSSRYLVKRTGEKVFLECVQDMDHENMFWYRQDPGLGLRLIYFSYDVKMKEKGDIPEGYSVSREKKERFSLILESASTNQTSMYLCASTLGGGREDTQYFGPGTRLTVL.